In its sample, the clone carrying this T cell receptor (beta chain) was seen many times. The germline V gene has CDR1 MGHRA and CDR2 YSYEKL. V lost 1 base and J lost 5; bases outside the gene matches: 10. The CDR3 consists of 18 residues. These data originate in a study of Graves' ophthalmopathy and Graves' hyperthyroidism. CDR3 regions of TCR beta were amplified from RNA transcripts. First-round RT-PCR with HTBI primers preceded a second-round multiplex PCR. TCRdb re-analysed the multiplex PCR reads in MiXCR, keeping a single row per CDR3 protein. The repertoire includes more than 40,000 distinct CDR3 sequences, about 50% of them detected once, and about 25% sits in the top ten.

This receptor was obtained from an adult man with Graves' ophthalmopathy. The V call is TRBV4-1, the J call TRBJ2-1, with 11 bases matching TRBD2. Material: peripheral blood. CDR3 DNA: TGCGCCAGCAGCCAAGGACACTCTGGTAGCGGGGGGGACAATGAGCAGTTCTTC. This sequence encodes CASSQGHSGSGGDNEQFF.